Shown below are 26 T cell receptor beta chains from a single sample sequenced in a study of T cells in Graves' hyperthyroidism and ophthalmopathy. The source material, RNA transcripts, was used to amplify TCR beta CDR3 regions. HTBI primers drove first-round RT-PCR of the TCR CDR3. TCRdb fed the multiplex PCR reads into MiXCR, producing one record per CDR3 protein. The table records approximately 610,000 distinct CDR3 sequences, around 15% of them present only once. Sequencing used blood. Every receptor here comes from a woman younger than 30 with Graves' hyperthyroidism.

This clonotype has just a few counts. The chain carries TRBV20-1 and TRBJ2-1; tentative D call: TRBD2 (6 bases). Deletions cut 0 bases from V and 3 bases from J, with 15 bases between. The length of the CDR3 is 16 residues. Germline lookup yields CDR1 DFQATT and CDR2 SNEGSKA (reference sequence). CDR3 sequence: CSARDLGSGSYNEQFF. The CDR3 DNA follows: TGCAGTGCTAGAGATCTCGGGAGCGGAAGCTACAATGAGCAGTTCTTC.

This clonotype appeared many times. The chain couples TRBV7-2 to TRBJ2-3, with TRBD2 identical over 9 bases. Trimming took 5 bases from V and 0 from J; bases not matched to a gene: 9. Germline V gives CDR1 SGHTA, CDR2 FQGNSA. The CDR3 runs 17 residues. CDR3 in DNA: TGTGCCAGCAGCGCACGGGCTAGCGGGATTAGCACAGATACGCAGTATTTT. As protein: CASSARASGISTDTQYF.

This clonotype was seen only a few times. The gene calls are TRBV7-2 and TRBJ1-2; D may be TRBD1 (5 bases). This CDR3 contains 15 residues. V gave up 1 base and J gave up 5 bases, with 14 bases separating them. Germline CDR1 reads SGHTA; CDR2 reads FQGNSA. The CDR3, as DNA: TGTGCCAGCAGCTTAGAATCCCCAGGGCTTTATGGCTACACCTTC. Its protein product is CASSLESPGLYGYTF.

The chain has TRBV15 and TRBJ2-3; a weak D match, TRBD1 (6 bases). Trimming removed 6 bases from V and 6 bases from J, with 22 bases in between. Per the germline V gene, CDR1 is LNHNV and CDR2 is YYDKDF (reference sequence). The CDR3 extends over 16 amino acids. For the CDR3, the DNA is TGTGCCACCAGATGGACAGCCGGCACAGCCAGGGATACGCAGTATTTT. It encodes CATRWTAGTARDTQYF.

V usage is TRBV5-4 and J usage is TRBJ2-6; D ambiguous. The CDR3 has 14 residues. CDR1 and CDR2 (germline): SGHNT, YYREEE (reference sequence). The V end was cut by 1 base, the J end by 0 bases, with 2 bases between. CDR3 in amino acids: CASSLYSGANVLTF. The CDR3 DNA reads TGTGCCAGCAGCTTGTACTCTGGGGCCAACGTCCTGACTTTC.

This clonotype turned up a few times. V usage is TRBV14 and J usage is TRBJ2-1; D is unresolved. This CDR3 has 13 residues. Germline CDR1 is SGHDN and CDR2 is FVKESK. Trimming left V 4 bases short and J 5 bases short, with 9 bases between. CDR3 protein: CASSLRAHNEQFF. The CDR3 DNA reads as TGTGCCAGCAGCCTGAGAGCTCACAATGAGCAGTTCTTC.

V gene TRBV15 combines with J gene TRBJ1-4; the D gene is possibly TRBD1 (6 bases). V lost 1 base to trimming and J lost 7 bases, with 28 bases between them. The germline gives CDR1 LNHNV, CDR2 YYDKDF (reference sequence). The CDR3 consists of 20 residues. CDR3: CATSRGTRLGALSVTEKLFF. DNA for the CDR3: TGTGCCACCAGCAGAGGAACCCGTTTGGGGGCGCTTTCGGTAACTGAAAAACTGTTTTTT.

CDR3 amino acids: CASSSTGQNEKLFF. The DNA for the CDR3 is TGTGCCAGCAGCTCGACAGGGCAGAATGAAAAACTGTTTTTT. The chain couples TRBV5-5 to TRBJ1-4; 7 bases are a match to TRBD1. The V gene's germline CDR1 is SGHKS and CDR2 YYEKEE (reference sequence). With 3 bases clipped from V and 5 bases from J, the junction kept 4 bases outside the gene matches. This CDR3 region has 14 residues.

This clonotype has at least ten counts. The gene calls are TRBV7-2 and TRBJ2-3; maybe TRBD1 (6 bases). Germline assignment: CDR1 SGHTA and CDR2 FQGNSA. V shed 5 bases and J shed 3 bases, with 15 bases lying between them. CDR3 length equals 15 residues. CDR3 amino acids: CASSPEGGWTDTQYF. The CDR3 nucleotides read TGTGCCAGCAGCCCAGAAGGGGGATGGACAGATACGCAGTATTTT.

This clonotype was counted many times. The V and J genes are TRBV3-1 and TRBJ2-7; tentative D call: TRBD2 (5 bases). CDR3 length: 15 amino acids. Trimming cost V 0 bases and J 0 bases, with 9 bases left between them. Germline lookup yields CDR1 LGHDT and CDR2 YNNKEL (reference sequence). The CDR3 region is CASSQETAGSYEQYF. The CDR3 DNA follows: TGTGCCAGCAGCCAAGAGACGGCGGGCTCCTACGAGCAGTACTTC.

The V call is TRBV28, the J call TRBJ1-3, with D hard to call. Trimming removed 3 bases at V and 2 bases at J, with 5 bases between. In germline, CDR1 is MDHEN, CDR2 SYDVKM. The CDR3 has 13 residues. CDR3 nucleotide sequence: TGTGCCAGCAGTTTGGACCCTGGAAACACCATATATTTT. This translates into CASSLDPGNTIYF.

This chain joins TRBV20-1 and TRBJ2-5, with 9 bases that match TRBD2. There are 18 residues in the CDR3. The germline CDR1 and CDR2 sequences are DFQATT and SNEGSKA (reference sequence). J lost 4 bases, V lost 3 bases, and 18 bases had no gene match. The CDR3 DNA reads as TGCAGTGCTAGTGGGGCGGGAGGGCCAGATTCGATTCTAGAGACCCAGTACTTC. This encodes CSASGAGGPDSILETQYF.

The chain recombines TRBV10-2 with TRBJ2-3; no clear D gene. CDR3 size: 17 residues. V lost 7 bases and J lost 0, with 20 bases in between. The germline V gene has CDR1 WSHSY and CDR2 SAAADI. CDR3 region: CASTRTWSRFSTDTQYF. Written as DNA, the CDR3 is TGCGCCAGCACCCGAACCTGGAGCAGGTTTAGCACAGATACGCAGTATTTT.

In its sample, this clonotype was seen a few times. The chain has TRBV20-1 and TRBJ1-2; the match to TRBD1 covers 7 bases. The trim removed 3 bases at V and 4 bases at J, leaving 8 bases unmatched. The CDR3 covers 14 residues. Germline loops: CDR1 DFQATT, CDR2 SNEGSKA (reference sequence). CDR3 in DNA: TGCAGTGCTAGGGGAGGACAGGCGGCCTATGGCTACACCTTC. As protein: CSARGGQAAYGYTF.

This clonotype was counted at least ten times. The rearrangement uses TRBV28 and TRBJ2-5; 8 bases are shared with TRBD1. Trimming took 2 bases from V and 5 from J; bases not matched to a gene: 1. The CDR3 consists of 13 residues. Per germline, CDR1 MDHEN and CDR2 SYDVKM. The CDR3 nucleotides read TGTGCCAGCAGTTTAAACAGGGGGGAGACCCAGTACTTC. Protein product: CASSLNRGETQYF. The full variable domain, its missing parts supplied by reference TRBV28 and TRBJ2-5, is DVKVTQSSRYLVKRTGEKVFLECVQDMDHENMFWYRQDPGLGLRLIYFSYDVKMKEKGDIPEGYSVSREKKERFSLILESASTNQTSMYLCASSLNRGETQYFGPGTRLLVL.

The chain couples TRBV4-1 to TRBJ2-1, with 7 bases lining up with TRBD2. Germline loops: CDR1 MGHRA, CDR2 YSYEKL. This CDR3 is built from 16 residues. J was trimmed by 3 bases and V by 5 bases; bases with no gene match: 10. In nucleotides, the CDR3 is TGCGCCAGCAGCGATCATAGCGGGCCCCTCTACAATGAGCAGTTCTTC. Translating gives CASSDHSGPLYNEQFF.

The chain links TRBV29-1 to TRBJ2-7, with D possibly TRBD1 on 5 matching bases. V dropped 6 bases and J dropped 4 bases, with 10 bases sitting between them. Germline V gene lookup returns CDR1 SQVTM and CDR2 ANQGSEA. CDR3 length: 11 residues. CDR3: CSVATGYEQYF. The CDR3 DNA reads TGCAGCGTGGCTACAGGATACGAGCAGTACTTC.

The V gene is TRBV6-6, the J gene TRBJ1-2, with D possibly being TRBD1 (5 bases). With 0 bases removed from V and 12 bases from J, the gap between germline ends came to 14 bases. This CDR3 comprises 13 residues. Looked up from germline, CDR1 is MNHNY and CDR2 is SVGAGI (reference sequence). The CDR3 nucleotides are TGTGCCAGCAGTTACTCGGGGAGAGGGGTGGACACCTTC. Its protein product is CASSYSGRGVDTF.

This clonotype was seen a handful of times. The V gene is TRBV7-2, the J gene TRBJ1-2; D uncertain. V was trimmed by 5 bases and J by 4 bases, leaving 20 bases between them. The CDR3 contains 16 residues. The V gene's germline CDR1 is SGHTA and CDR2 FQGNSA. CDR3 residues: CASSPAHQGRIYGYTF. The CDR3 coding sequence is TGTGCCAGCAGCCCCGCCCACCAAGGAAGGATCTATGGCTACACCTTC.

The chain combines TRBV5-1 with TRBJ2-7; TRBD1 matches 8 bases. CDR1 is SGHRS and CDR2 is YFSETQ in the germline V gene. This CDR3 is built from 14 residues. V lost 1 base, J lost 5 bases, and 5 bases stayed unmatched. The CDR3 DNA sequence: TGCGCCAGCAGCTTGCGGCAGGGGGCCCACGAGCAGTACTTC. It specifies CASSLRQGAHEQYF. Full variable domain (outside the CDR3, taken from reference TRBV5-1 and TRBJ2-7): KAGVTQTPRYLIKTRGQQVTLSCSPISGHRSVSWYQQTPGQGLQFLFEYFSETQRNKGNFPGRFSGRQFSNSRSEMNVSTLELGDSALYLCASSLRQGAHEQYFGPGTRLTVT.

The chain has TRBV7-9 and TRBJ2-7; D is perhaps TRBD2 (5 bases). CDR3 length: 14 amino acids. Germline CDR1 and CDR2: SEHNR and FQNEAQ (reference sequence). V was shortened by 4 bases and J by 2 bases, with 12 bases between the two germline ends. CDR3 loop: CASSSGRVAYEQYF. CDR3 nucleotides: TGTGCCAGCAGCTCCGGGCGGGTGGCCTACGAGCAGTACTTC. Drawing the rest from reference TRBV7-9 and TRBJ2-7, the complete variable domain is DTGVSQNPRHKITKRGQNVTFRCDPISEHNRLYWYRQTLGQGPEFLTYFQNEAQLEKSRLLSDRFSAERPKGSFSTLEIQRTEQGDSAMYLCASSSGRVAYEQYFGPGTRLTVT.

This clonotype was seen repeatedly, ten times or more. CDR3 sequence reads: CAISASDTQYF. The DNA for the CDR3 is TGTGCCATCAGTGCTTCGGATACGCAGTATTTT. V is TRBV10-3 and J is TRBJ2-3; no clear D gene. The CDR3 covers 11 residues. V lost 4 bases to trimming and J lost 6 bases, with 5 bases between them. Germline loops: CDR1 ENHRY, CDR2 SYGVKD.

This clonotype was observed a handful of times. The V and J genes are TRBV7-9 and TRBJ2-1, with TRBD1 matching 10 bases. Losses at the gene ends were 1 base for V and 4 bases for J; bases not matched to a gene: 7. The CDR3 contains 17 residues. Germline lookup yields CDR1 SEHNR and CDR2 FQNEAQ (reference sequence). CDR3 DNA sequence: TGTGCCAGCAGCTTAGATCGAGACAGGGGGCCATACAATGAGCAGTTCTTC. Translation gives CASSLDRDRGPYNEQFF.

The chain has TRBV19 and TRBJ1-1, with D possibly being TRBD1 (6 bases). Germline V CDR1 and CDR2: LNHDA, SQIVND (reference sequence). CDR3 length equals 14 residues. Trimming cost V 4 bases and J 7 bases, with 16 bases left between them. The CDR3 reads CASSTYRVGGEAFF. DNA of the CDR3: TGTGCCAGTAGTACATACAGGGTTGGCGGTGAAGCTTTCTTT.

This chain links TRBV12-3 or TRBV12-4 with TRBJ2-2, with D unclear. This CDR3 spans 13 amino acids. V lost 7 bases, J lost 1 base, and 7 bases lay in between. The CDR3 coding sequence is TGTGCCAGCAACCTTGTGAACACCGGGGAGCTGTTTTTT. Its protein is CASNLVNTGELFF.

J is TRBJ2-2 and V is TRBV29-1, with 11 bases fitting TRBD2. This CDR3 spans 15 amino acids. Trimming took 1 base from V and 8 from J; bases not matched to a gene: 6. Germline assignment: CDR1 SQVTM and CDR2 ANQGSEA. The CDR3 nucleotides are TGCAGCGTTGAAGCACTAGCGGGAGCTTCTGGGGAGCTGTTTTTT. It encodes CSVEALAGASGELFF.